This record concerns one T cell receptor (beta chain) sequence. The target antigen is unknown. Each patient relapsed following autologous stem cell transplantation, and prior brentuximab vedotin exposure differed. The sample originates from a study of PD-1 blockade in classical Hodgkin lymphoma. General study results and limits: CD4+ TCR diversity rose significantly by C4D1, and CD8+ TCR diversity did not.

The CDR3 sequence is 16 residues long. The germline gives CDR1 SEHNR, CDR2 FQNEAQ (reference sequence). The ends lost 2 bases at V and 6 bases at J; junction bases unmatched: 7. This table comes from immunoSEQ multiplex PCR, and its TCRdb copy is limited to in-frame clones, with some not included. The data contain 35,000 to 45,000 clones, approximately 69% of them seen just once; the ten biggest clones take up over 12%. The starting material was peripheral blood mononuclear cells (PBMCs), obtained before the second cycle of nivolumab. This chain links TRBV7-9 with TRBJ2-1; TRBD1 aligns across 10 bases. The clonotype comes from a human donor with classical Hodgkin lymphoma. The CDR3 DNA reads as TGTGCCAGCAGCTTAAGCCCGGGACAGGGGCCCAATGAGCAGTTCTTC. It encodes CASSLSPGQGPNEQFF.